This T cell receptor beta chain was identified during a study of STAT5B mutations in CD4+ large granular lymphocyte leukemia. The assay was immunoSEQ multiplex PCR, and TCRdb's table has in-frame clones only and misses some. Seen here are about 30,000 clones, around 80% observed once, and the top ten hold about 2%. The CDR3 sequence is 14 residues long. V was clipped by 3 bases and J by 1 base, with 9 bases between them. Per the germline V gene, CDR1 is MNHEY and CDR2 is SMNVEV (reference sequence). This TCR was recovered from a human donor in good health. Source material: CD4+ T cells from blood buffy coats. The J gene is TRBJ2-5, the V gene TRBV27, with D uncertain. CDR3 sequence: CASSFKGRQETQYF. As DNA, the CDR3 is TGTGCCAGCAGTTTCAAAGGGCGCCAAGAGACCCAGTACTTC.